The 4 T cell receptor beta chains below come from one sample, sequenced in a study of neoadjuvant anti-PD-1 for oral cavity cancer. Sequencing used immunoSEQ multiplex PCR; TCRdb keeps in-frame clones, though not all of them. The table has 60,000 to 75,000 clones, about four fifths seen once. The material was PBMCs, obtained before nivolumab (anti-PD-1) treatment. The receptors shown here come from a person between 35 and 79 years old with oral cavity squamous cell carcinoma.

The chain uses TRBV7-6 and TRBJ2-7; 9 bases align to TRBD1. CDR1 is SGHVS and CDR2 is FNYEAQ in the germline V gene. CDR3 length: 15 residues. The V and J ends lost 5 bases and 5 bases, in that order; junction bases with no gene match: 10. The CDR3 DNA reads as TGTGCCAGCAGCCCCGGACAGGGGTTTCCCGACGAGCAGTACTTC. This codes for CASSPGQGFPDEQYF.

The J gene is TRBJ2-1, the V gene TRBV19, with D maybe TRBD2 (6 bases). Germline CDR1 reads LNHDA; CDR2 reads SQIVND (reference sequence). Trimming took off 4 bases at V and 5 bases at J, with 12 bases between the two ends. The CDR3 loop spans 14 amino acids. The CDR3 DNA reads TGTGCCAGTAGTAGTGGAGGGCCAAACAATGAGCAGTTCTTC. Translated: CASSSGGPNNEQFF.

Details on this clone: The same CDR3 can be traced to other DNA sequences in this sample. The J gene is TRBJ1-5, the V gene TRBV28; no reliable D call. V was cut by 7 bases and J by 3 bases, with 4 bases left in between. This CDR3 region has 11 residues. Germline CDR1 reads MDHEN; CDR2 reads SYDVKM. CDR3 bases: TGTGCCAGCACCTCCAATCAGCCCCAGCATTTT. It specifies CASTSNQPQHF.

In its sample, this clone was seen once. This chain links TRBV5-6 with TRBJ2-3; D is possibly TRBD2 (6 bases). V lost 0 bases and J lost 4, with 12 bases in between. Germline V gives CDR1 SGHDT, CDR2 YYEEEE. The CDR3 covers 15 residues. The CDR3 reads CASSLGIAESDTQYF. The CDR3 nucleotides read TGTGCCAGCAGCTTGGGTATAGCGGAGTCAGATACGCAGTATTTT.